This T cell receptor (beta chain) was recorded in a study of T-cell reconstitution after alpha-beta-depleted transplantation in children (TCRdb year 2016). Looking at the study overall: Using TCR repertoire profiling, the study quantitatively followed how T-cell immune reconstitution unfolded in children after TCRalphabeta/CD19-depleted allogeneic hematopoietic cell transplantation. Here is what the overall study found, with its caveats: The apparently early recovery of alphabetaT-cell counts about two months after transplant reportedly depended on only several hundred rapidly expanded clones that came from non-depleted graft cells. Over subsequent months, a decline in hyperexpanded clone frequencies was noted, and after one year, T-cell counts and TCRbeta diversity were mostly ascribed to newly produced T cells. In some patients, high TCRbeta diversity at day 60 was attributed to recipient T cells and intrathymic progenitors that had survived conditioning.

From the cysteine through the phenylalanine, the CDR3 covers 16 amino acids. Just CDR3 DNA is preserved here, 48 bases in frame from base 1. The junction shows trimming of 6 bases on V and 4 bases on J, plus 20 bases between the germline ends. The germline V gene sets CDR1 to KGHSH and CDR2 to LQKENI. This clonotype was counted many times. The antigen this receptor binds is unknown. Per-nucleotide qualities are absent, and no much larger clonotype sits a single base away. In the paper's terms, the treatment or condition label means: allogeneic hematopoietic cell transplantation with graft depleted of TCRalphabeta T cells and CD19 B cells. TCRalphabeta/CD19-depleted allogeneic hematopoietic cell grafts were given to the transplant recipients, all of whom were children. Library generation was performed with PCR. Sequenced on an Illumina HiSeq 2500. TCR libraries were prepared with molecular barcoding, using unique molecular identifiers to normalize TCRbeta repertoire quantification. In TCRdb, the public reads were trimmed at Q25 with fastp and aligned with MiXCR, with productive beta chains retained. Each entry is one CDR3 protein sequence, shown with its most common DNA and genes. Counted in this sample were about 440,000 distinct CDR3 sequences; approximately 42% of them appeared once. The ten largest clonotypes hold 27% of the sample.

The source material was PBMCs, sampled before TCRalphabeta/CD19-depleted stem cell transplant. The source is a girl aged 2-9 years with aplastic anemia, due to receive a stem cell transplant. The rearranged segments are TRBV18 and TRBJ2-3; confidence is insufficient to name the D gene. DNA sequence: TGTGCCAGCTCCCCCGAGGAGCGCGTACTCGCAGATACGCAGTATTTT. This translates into CASSPEERVLADTQYF.